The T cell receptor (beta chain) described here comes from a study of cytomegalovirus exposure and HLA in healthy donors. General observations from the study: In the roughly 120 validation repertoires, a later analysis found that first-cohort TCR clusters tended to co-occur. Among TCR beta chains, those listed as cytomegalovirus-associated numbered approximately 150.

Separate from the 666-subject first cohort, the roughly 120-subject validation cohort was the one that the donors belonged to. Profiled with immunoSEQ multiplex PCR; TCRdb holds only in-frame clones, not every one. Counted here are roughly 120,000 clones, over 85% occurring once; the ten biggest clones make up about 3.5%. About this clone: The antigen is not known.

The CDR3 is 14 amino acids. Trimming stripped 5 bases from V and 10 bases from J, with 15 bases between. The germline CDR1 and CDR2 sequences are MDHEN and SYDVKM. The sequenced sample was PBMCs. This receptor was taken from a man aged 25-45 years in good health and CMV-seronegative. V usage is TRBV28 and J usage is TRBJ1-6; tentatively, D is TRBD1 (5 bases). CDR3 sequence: CASSDLRGYSPLHF. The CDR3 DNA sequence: TGTGCCAGCAGTGACCTTAGGGGATACTCACCCCTCCACTTT. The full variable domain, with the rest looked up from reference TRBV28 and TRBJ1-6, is DVKVTQSSRYLVKRTGEKVFLECVQDMDHENMFWYRQDPGLGLRLIYFSYDVKMKEKGDIPEGYSVSREKKERFSLILESASTNQTSMYLCASSDLRGYSPLHFGNGTRLTVT.